The following is a T cell receptor (beta chain) sequence with its context. The antigen remains undetermined. This sample was taken from a study of response to subunit inactivated influenza vaccine. Points from the study as a whole: T cells newly recruited by each seasonal influenza vaccination are few, the authors suggested.

Each CDR3 protein is one row after TCRdb ran MiXCR on the RT-PCR reads. The sample lists almost 250,000 distinct CDR3 sequences; 9% to 15% were seen once. This sequence was found in a man aged 45-60 years who received an inactivated influenza vaccine. Sequenced here: non-naive T cells sorted from PBMCs, sampled 14 days before vaccination.

The CDR3 here is CASSLGVLAGDYNEQFF. CDR3 nucleotide sequence: TGTGCCAGCAGTTTGGGGGTCCTAGCGGGAGACTACAATGAGCAGTTCTTC. The chain uses TRBV7-9 and TRBJ2-1; 10 bases align to TRBD2. The germline CDR1 and CDR2 sequences are SEHNR and FQNEAQ (reference sequence). Trimming at V came to 6 bases and at J to 3 bases, leaving 11 bases not matched to a gene. The CDR3 is 17 amino acids.